These 24 T cell receptor beta chains originate from one sample sequenced in a study of T-cell reconstitution after alpha-beta-depleted transplantation in children. Unique molecular identifiers tagged the TCRbeta library. From the PCR reads, TCRdb called clonotypes with MiXCR, one entry per CDR3 protein. This table holds roughly 100,000 distinct CDR3 sequences, 7% to 8% found once. Sample: PBMCs, taken before TCRalphabeta/CD19-depleted stem cell transplant. Receptors were obtained from a boy aged 2-9 years with acute lymphoblastic leukemia, due to receive a stem cell transplant.

The rearrangement uses TRBV3-1 and TRBJ2-1, with 11 bases lining up with TRBD2. Germline assignment: CDR1 LGHDT and CDR2 YNNKEL (reference sequence). Trimming removed 6 bases from V and 5 bases from J; junction bases left unmatched: 6. This CDR3 region has 15 residues. The CDR3 spells CASRKLAGAHNEQFF. In nucleotides, the CDR3 is TGTGCCAGCAGGAAACTAGCGGGGGCCCACAATGAGCAGTTCTTC.

This clonotype was counted a few times. The CDR3 DNA reads TGCAGTGTCAAACAGGGGGTCGGGGGCTACAATGAGCAGTTCTTC. Encoded protein: CSVKQGVGGYNEQFF. The J gene is TRBJ2-1, the V gene TRBV20-1; TRBD1 matches 8 bases. The V and J ends lost 7 bases and 3 bases, in that order; junction bases with no gene match: 11. This CDR3 region has 15 residues. Germline CDR1 DFQATT, CDR2 SNEGSKA (reference sequence).

The rearrangement joins TRBV28 to TRBJ2-7, with a tentative D call TRBD1 (6 bases). The CDR3 has 15 amino acids. Germline assignment: CDR1 MDHEN and CDR2 SYDVKM. The V gene lost 2 bases and the J gene lost 1 base, with 12 bases spanning the gap. CDR3 loop: CASSLTAQGSYEQYF. As DNA, the CDR3 is TGTGCCAGCAGTTTAACGGCCCAGGGGTCCTACGAGCAGTACTTC.

The rearrangement uses TRBV4-2 and TRBJ2-5; 12 bases are shared with TRBD2. V gave up 0 bases and J gave up 4 bases; unmatched junction bases: 6. Germline V gene data show CDR1 as LGHNA and CDR2 as YNFKEQ. The CDR3 loop spans 17 amino acids. The CDR3: CASSQDGTSGWAETQYF. CDR3 sequence (DNA): TGTGCCAGCAGCCAAGATGGGACTAGCGGGTGGGCAGAGACCCAGTACTTC.

Comment on this clonotype: A clone one base away is much larger, so this may be a read error. No conserved phenylalanine or tryptophan ends this CDR3, so it is likely a read error. This sequence joins TRBV20-1 and TRBJ2-5; TRBD1 is a possible D gene (5 bases). The CDR3 loop spans 14 amino acids. V dropped 0 bases and J dropped 3 bases, with 11 bases sitting between them. Germline V gene sequence: CDR1 DFQATT, CDR2 SNEGSKA (reference sequence). CDR3 nucleotide sequence: TGCAGTGCTAGAGATCCGACAGTCAAAGAGACCCAGTACTGC. Amino acid sequence: CSARDPTVKETQYC.

Of note for this clonotype: A much larger clone is a single base away; this may be a read error. The chain couples TRBV7-9 to TRBJ2-7; D assignment may be TRBD1 or TRBD2 (5 bases each). CDR1 is SEHNR, CDR2 FQNEAQ, per germline (reference sequence). Trimming removed 4 bases from V and 2 bases from J, with 15 bases in between. CDR3 length: 15 amino acids. CDR3 amino acids: CASSSAGTSTYEQYF. The CDR3 coding sequence is TGTGCCAGCAGCTCAGCCGGGACGTCGACCTACGAGCAGTACTTC.

This clonotype was counted at least ten times. This sequence joins TRBV12-5 and TRBJ1-3; D is uncertain. The CDR3 totals 11 residues. Germline V gene sequence: CDR1 LGHNT, CDR2 FRNRAP. Trimming cost V 6 bases and J 4 bases, with 4 bases left between them. CDR3 in amino acids: CASGPGNTIYF. CDR3 nucleotides: TGTGCTAGTGGCCCCGGAAACACCATATATTTT.

This clonotype occurred many times. V and J are TRBV5-1 and TRBJ1-1, with 8 bases aligning to TRBD1. Germline CDR1 is SGHRS and CDR2 is YFSETQ. V dropped 4 bases and J dropped 1; count of bases not matched to a gene: 6. This CDR3 has 15 residues. This CDR3 reads CASSLTGTGNTEAFF. The CDR3 DNA reads as TGCGCCAGCAGCCTCACCGGGACAGGGAACACTGAAGCTTTCTTT.

In nucleotides, the CDR3 is TGTGCCAGCAGCCAACCCAGGCAGGGACTCCTCAAAGAGACCCAGTACTTC. Its protein is CASSQPRQGLLKETQYF. The gene calls are TRBV3-1 and TRBJ2-5, with D perhaps TRBD2 (6 bases). CDR3 length: 17 residues. Germline V lookup: CDR1 LGHDT, CDR2 YNNKEL (reference sequence). V gave up 2 bases and J gave up 3 bases, with 19 bases separating them.

This clonotype has more than one count but fewer than ten. A single base separates this from a much larger clone, so it may be a read error. The V gene is TRBV20-1, the J gene TRBJ1-5; 11 bases line up with TRBD1. Germline loops: CDR1 DFQATT, CDR2 SNEGSKA (reference sequence). The CDR3 runs 17 residues. The CDR3 loop reads CCARDGQGAGGNQPQHF. The CDR3 DNA is TGCTGTGCTAGAGACGGACAGGGGGCCGGGGGCAATCAGCCCCAGCATTTT.

The chain is built from TRBV13 and TRBJ2-5; 9 bases fit TRBD1. This CDR3 spans 15 amino acids. Germline trimming cut 4 bases from V and 2 bases from J; bases unmatched to any gene: 5. Germline V gene sequence: CDR1 PRHDT, CDR2 FYEKMQ (reference sequence). The CDR3 region is CASSSNRGQQETQYF. The CDR3 DNA sequence: TGTGCCAGCAGCTCTAACAGGGGGCAACAAGAGACCCAGTACTTC.

This chain links TRBV3-1 with TRBJ2-7; 8 positions match TRBD1. Per the germline V gene, CDR1 is LGHDT and CDR2 is YNNKEL (reference sequence). Germline trimming cut 7 bases from V and 1 base from J; bases unmatched to any gene: 3. This CDR3 has 13 amino acids. The CDR3 region has the DNA TGTGCCAGCACGGACAGGGCTTCCTACGAGCAGTACTTC. Translated: CASTDRASYEQYF.

This clonotype was counted a few times. The V gene is TRBV11-3, the J gene TRBJ2-1, with D possibly matching TRBD1 (6 bases). Germline CDR1 reads SGHNT; CDR2 reads YENEEA. The CDR3 contains 12 residues. V lost 5 bases to trimming and J lost 4 bases, with 6 bases between them. CDR3 bases: TGTGCCAGCAGCACAGGGTACAATGAGCAGTTCTTC. Translation gives CASSTGYNEQFF. Together with reference TRBV11-3 and TRBJ2-1, the CDR3 gives the full variable domain: EAGVVQSPRYKIIEKKQPVAFWCNPISGHNTLYWYLQNLGQGPELLIRYENEEAVDDSQLPKDRFSAERLKGVDSTLKIQPAELGDSAVYLCASSTGYNEQFFGPGTRLTVL.

This clonotype was picked up many times. CDR3 region: CAGKTGGVDTGELFF. CDR3 nucleotides: TGTGCCGGCAAAACAGGGGGCGTCGACACCGGGGAGCTGTTTTTT. The rearrangement joins TRBV6-2 or TRBV6-3 to TRBJ2-2; 9 bases agree with TRBD1. The V and J ends lost 11 bases and 3 bases, in that order; junction bases with no gene match: 10. CDR3 length equals 15 residues. CDR1 and CDR2 (germline): MNHEY, SVGEGT.

This clonotype was seen at least ten times. The chain recombines TRBV5-1 with TRBJ1-3; D is perhaps TRBD1 (6 bases). Deletions cut 3 bases from V and 4 bases from J, with 14 bases between. Germline V gives CDR1 SGHRS, CDR2 YFSETQ. The CDR3 has 15 amino acids. The CDR3: CASSYFGTLGNTIYF. CDR3 sequence (DNA): TGCGCCAGCAGCTATTTTGGGACATTAGGAAACACCATATATTTT.

This clonotype was recorded at least ten times. The genes are TRBV2 and TRBJ1-1; D is possibly TRBD1 (6 bases). The CDR3 is 13 residues long. Trimming stripped 4 bases from V and 1 base from J, with 7 bases between. The germline gives CDR1 SNHLY, CDR2 FYNNEI. The CDR3 loop reads CASSGQANTEAFF. The CDR3 region has the DNA TGTGCCAGCAGTGGACAGGCGAACACTGAAGCTTTCTTT.

This clonotype was picked up many times. This chain links TRBV10-1 with TRBJ2-5; no firm D call. CDR1 and CDR2 (germline): WNHNN, SYGVQD (reference sequence). The length of the CDR3 is 15 residues. The V and J ends lost 2 bases and 6 bases respectively, with 16 bases between them. Here the CDR3 DNA reads TGCGCCAGCAGTGAGGCAACTGACCTGGAGAAGACCCAGTACTTC. This sequence encodes CASSEATDLEKTQYF.

This clonotype showed up many times. The chain carries TRBV20-1 and TRBJ2-3, with 13 bases fitting TRBD2. With V trimmed by 0 bases and J by 2 bases, 2 bases remained unmatched. The CDR3 spans 16 residues. Per germline, CDR1 DFQATT and CDR2 SNEGSKA (reference sequence). CDR3 in DNA: TGCAGTGCTAGAGAGGGGACTAGCGGGGACACAGATACGCAGTATTTT. Its protein product is CSAREGTSGDTDTQYF.

This clonotype came up a few times. The chain carries TRBV6-2 or TRBV6-3 and TRBJ2-3; tentatively, D is TRBD1 (5 bases). The CDR3 spans 12 residues. From germline, CDR1 is MNHEY and CDR2 SVGEGT. V lost 4 bases and J 6 bases, leaving 8 bases between the germline ends. CDR3 loop: CASSWTSDTQYF. Written as DNA, the CDR3 is TGTGCCAGCAGTTGGACATCGGATACGCAGTATTTT.

The chain employs TRBV2 and TRBJ2-4; 15 bases match TRBD2. The CDR3 sequence is 14 residues long. Unmatched junction bases numbered 2, after V lost 6 bases and J lost 8 bases. The germline gives CDR1 SNHLY, CDR2 FYNNEI. CDR3: CASRGTSGGYIQYF. For the CDR3, the DNA is TGTGCCAGCAGGGGGACTAGCGGGGGGTACATTCAGTACTTC.

This clonotype has ten or more counts. This chain joins TRBV20-1 and TRBJ2-1; 10 positions match TRBD2. The CDR3 totals 17 residues. V was pared by 4 bases and J by 3 bases, with 12 bases of the junction left unmatched. Germline loops: CDR1 DFQATT, CDR2 SNEGSKA (reference sequence). CDR3 in DNA: TGCAGTGCTAACTCCGGTGTGAGGACTAGCGGCTACAATGAGCAGTTCTTC. The encoded protein is CSANSGVRTSGYNEQFF.

This clonotype was recorded at least ten times. The chain carries TRBV4-2 and TRBJ2-3; 12 nucleotides align to TRBD2. Unmatched junction bases numbered 4, after V lost 0 bases and J lost 0 bases. The CDR3 sequence is 18 residues long. From germline, CDR1 is LGHNA and CDR2 YNFKEQ. The CDR3 coding sequence is TGTGCCAGCAGCCAAGATACTAGCGGGGGGCCTAGCACAGATACGCAGTATTTT. Its translation: CASSQDTSGGPSTDTQYF.

The chain couples TRBV12-3 or TRBV12-4 to TRBJ2-3, with D perhaps given as TRBD1 or TRBD2 (5 bases each). V lost 5 bases, J lost 1 base, and 13 bases lay in between. The CDR3 totals 15 residues. This chain's CDR3 is CASSPGMGGTDTQYF. CDR3 sequence (DNA): TGTGCCAGCAGTCCAGGGATGGGGGGCACAGATACGCAGTATTTT.

This clonotype was detected a few times. The rearrangement links TRBV12-3 or TRBV12-4 to TRBJ2-2; TRBD1 matches at 7 bases. With V trimmed by 6 bases and J by 8 bases, 18 bases remained unmatched. The CDR3 totals 17 residues. DNA for the CDR3: TGTGCCAGCAGCCTCCGAAAAGGGGGCGCGTTGGGGGGGGAGCTGTTTTTT. Amino acids: CASSLRKGGALGGELFF.